This TCR beta chain was found in a study of blood T cell repertoires in COVID-19. Study-level background: Some COVID-19 samples were acute and others convalescent; all came from the United States, Italy and Spain. Sources were T cells, B-cell-depleted T cells, or PBMCs; the material itself was cDNA or gDNA.

V lost 2 bases and J lost 5; bases outside the gene matches: 11. Germline values: CDR1 SGDLS, CDR2 YYNGEE. This CDR3 has 17 amino acids. As handled by the study authors: Amplification of reference gene primers provided the estimated nucleated cell counts. Generated by immunoSEQ multiplex PCR, the TCRdb table keeps only in-frame clones and is missing some. V, J and clone size reflect that table, while D and trimming were determined from the DNA. The sample has more than 300,000 clones; approximately 93% are singletons. Sequenced input: PBMCs or T cells enriched from blood (not recorded which). The rearrangement links TRBV9 to TRBJ2-1; TRBD2 matches 9 bases. This receptor was taken from a woman between 35 and 50 years old who had been exposed to COVID-19. The CDR3 loop reads CASSVKISGGRDNEQFF. CDR3 DNA: TGTGCCAGCAGCGTGAAGATTAGCGGGGGCCGAGACAATGAGCAGTTCTTC.